This TCR beta chain was captured in a study of identical twins. This clonotype was seen ten or more times. No antigen is known for it. The CDR3 is made up of 15 amino acids. Trimming removed 5 bases from V and 8 bases from J; junction bases left unmatched: 11. Germline CDR1 is SGHTA and CDR2 is FQGNSA. Study conclusions and caveats: Invariant T cells like MAIT and iNKT could partly confound the zero-insertion analyses. Interpretation of the results relied on cross-sectional statistical analysis and not on following the same donors. While abundant cord blood beta clonotypes carried fewer insertions, memory repertoires showed no such pattern.

TCRdb re-called the 5' RACE reads with MiXCR, one entry per CDR3 protein. The sample records 550,000 to 800,000 distinct CDR3 sequences, about 7% being singletons. This sample also appeared in a second study, on yellow fever vaccine responses in identical twins. That study adds: Convergence reportedly seemed to mark part of the twins' vaccine T cell response, with personalization marking the rest.

The sample taken for sequencing was PBMCs. This rearrangement joins TRBV7-2 to TRBJ2-2, with 7 bases lining up with TRBD2. The clonotype was recovered from a woman under 30 in good health. The CDR3 here is CASSPAASGVGELFF. CDR3 sequence (DNA): TGTGCCAGCAGCCCGGCGGCTAGCGGCGTGGGGGAGCTGTTTTTT.